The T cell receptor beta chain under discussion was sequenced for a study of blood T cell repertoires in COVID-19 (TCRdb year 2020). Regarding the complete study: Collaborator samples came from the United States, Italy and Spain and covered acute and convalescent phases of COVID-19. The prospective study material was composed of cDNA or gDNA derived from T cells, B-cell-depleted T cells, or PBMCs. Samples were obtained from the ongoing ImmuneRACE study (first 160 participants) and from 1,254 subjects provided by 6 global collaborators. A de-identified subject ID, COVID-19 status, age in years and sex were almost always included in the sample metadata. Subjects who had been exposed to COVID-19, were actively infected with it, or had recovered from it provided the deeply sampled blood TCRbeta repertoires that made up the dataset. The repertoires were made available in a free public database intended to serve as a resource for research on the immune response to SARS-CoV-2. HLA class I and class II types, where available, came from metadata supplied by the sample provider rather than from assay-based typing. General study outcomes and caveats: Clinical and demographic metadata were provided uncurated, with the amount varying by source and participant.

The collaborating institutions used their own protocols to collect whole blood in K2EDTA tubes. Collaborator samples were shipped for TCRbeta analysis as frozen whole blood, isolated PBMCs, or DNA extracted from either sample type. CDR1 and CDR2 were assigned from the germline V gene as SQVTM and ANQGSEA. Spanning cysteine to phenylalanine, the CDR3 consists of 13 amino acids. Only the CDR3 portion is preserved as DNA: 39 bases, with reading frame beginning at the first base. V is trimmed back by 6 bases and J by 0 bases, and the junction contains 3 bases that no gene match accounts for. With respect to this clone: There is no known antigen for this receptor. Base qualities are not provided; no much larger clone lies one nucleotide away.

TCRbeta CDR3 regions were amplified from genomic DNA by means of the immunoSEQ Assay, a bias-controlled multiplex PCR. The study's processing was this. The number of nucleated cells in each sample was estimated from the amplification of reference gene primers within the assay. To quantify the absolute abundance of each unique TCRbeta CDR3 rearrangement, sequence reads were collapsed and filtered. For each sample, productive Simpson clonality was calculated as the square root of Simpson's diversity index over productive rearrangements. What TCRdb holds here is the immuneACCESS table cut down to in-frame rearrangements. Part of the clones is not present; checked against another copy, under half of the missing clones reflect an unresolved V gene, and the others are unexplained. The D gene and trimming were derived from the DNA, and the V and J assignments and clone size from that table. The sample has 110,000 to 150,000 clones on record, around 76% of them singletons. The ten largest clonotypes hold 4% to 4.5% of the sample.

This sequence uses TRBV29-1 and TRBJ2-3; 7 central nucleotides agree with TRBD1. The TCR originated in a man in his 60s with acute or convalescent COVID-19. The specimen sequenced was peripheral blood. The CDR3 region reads CSVGTASTDTQYF. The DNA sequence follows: TGCAGCGTCGGGACAGCCAGCACAGATACGCAGTATTTT.